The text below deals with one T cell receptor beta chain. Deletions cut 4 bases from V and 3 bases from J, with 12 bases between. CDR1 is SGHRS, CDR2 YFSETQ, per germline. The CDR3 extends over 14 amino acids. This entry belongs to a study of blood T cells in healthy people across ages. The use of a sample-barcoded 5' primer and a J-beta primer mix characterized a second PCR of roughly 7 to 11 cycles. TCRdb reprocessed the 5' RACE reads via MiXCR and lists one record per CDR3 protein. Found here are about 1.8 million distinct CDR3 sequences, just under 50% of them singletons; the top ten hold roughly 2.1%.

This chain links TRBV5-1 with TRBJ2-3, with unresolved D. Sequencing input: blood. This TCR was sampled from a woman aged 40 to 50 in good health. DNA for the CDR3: TGCGCCAGCAGCATTCGTCCCGGGACAGATACGCAGTATTTT. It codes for CASSIRPGTDTQYF.